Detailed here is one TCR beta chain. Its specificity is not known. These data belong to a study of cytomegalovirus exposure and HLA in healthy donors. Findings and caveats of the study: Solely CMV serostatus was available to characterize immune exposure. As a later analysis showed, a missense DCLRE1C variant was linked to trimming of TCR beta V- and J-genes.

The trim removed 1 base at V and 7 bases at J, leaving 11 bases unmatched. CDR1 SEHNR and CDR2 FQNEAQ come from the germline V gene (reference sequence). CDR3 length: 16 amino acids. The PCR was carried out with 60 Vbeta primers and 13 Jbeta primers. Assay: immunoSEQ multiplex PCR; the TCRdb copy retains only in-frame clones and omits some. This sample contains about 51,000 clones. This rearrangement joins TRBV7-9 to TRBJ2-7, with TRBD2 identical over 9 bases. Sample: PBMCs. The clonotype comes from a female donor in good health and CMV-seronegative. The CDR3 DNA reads TGTGCCAGCAGCTTAGGCGGTAGCGGGAGATCGGTTGAGCAGTACTTC. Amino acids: CASSLGGSGRSVEQYF.